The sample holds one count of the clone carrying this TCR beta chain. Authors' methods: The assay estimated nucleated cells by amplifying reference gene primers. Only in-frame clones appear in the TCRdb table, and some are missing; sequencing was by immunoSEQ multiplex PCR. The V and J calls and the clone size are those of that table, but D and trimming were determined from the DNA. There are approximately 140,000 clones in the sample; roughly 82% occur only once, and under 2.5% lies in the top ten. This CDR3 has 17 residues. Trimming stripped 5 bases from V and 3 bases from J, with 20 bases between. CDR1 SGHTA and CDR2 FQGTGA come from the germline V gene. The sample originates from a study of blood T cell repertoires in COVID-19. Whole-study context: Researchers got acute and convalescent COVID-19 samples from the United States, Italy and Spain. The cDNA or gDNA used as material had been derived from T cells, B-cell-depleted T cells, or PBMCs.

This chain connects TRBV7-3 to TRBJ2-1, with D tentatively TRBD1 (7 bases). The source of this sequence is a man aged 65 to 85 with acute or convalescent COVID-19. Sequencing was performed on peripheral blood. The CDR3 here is CASSNTRGATIYNEQFF. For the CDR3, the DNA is TGTGCCAGCAGCAACACCAGGGGGGCGACCATCTACAATGAGCAGTTCTTC.